The rows below give T cell receptor beta chains drawn from one sample of a study of radiotherapy plus CTLA-4 blockade in lung cancer. Sequencing was performed with immunoSEQ multiplex PCR; in TCRdb, only in-frame clones are kept and a portion is missing. The data contain some 50,000 clones, roughly 81% of them seen just once; the ten biggest clones take up 4% to 5%. Sequenced here: peripheral blood, sampled from a patient treated with radiotherapy plus ipilimumab. The source is a human donor with non-small cell lung cancer whose response to radiotherapy plus ipilimumab could not be evaluated. CDR3s include the opening cysteine and the closing phenylalanine or tryptophan. Each record gives: V gene, CDR3 length, clone size, D gene, J gene, CDR3 protein, CDR3 DNA. D genes are given only for firm matches. Expanded clones are given a class, and other clones once, few, many or no size at all.

V: TRBV19; length: 15; size: .; D: .; J: TRBJ2-7; CDR3: CASSPQRERAYEQYF; DNA: TGTGCCAGTAGTCCCCAGAGGGAAAGGGCCTACGAGCAGTACTTC
V: TRBV7-2; length: 11; size: .; D: .; J: TRBJ2-5; CDR3: CASSPPGTQYF; DNA: TGTGCCAGCAGCCCCCCGGGGACCCAGTACTTC
V: TRBV5-1; length: 16; size: .; D: TRBD2; J: TRBJ2-3; CDR3: CASSLGGSGSPDTQYF; DNA: TGCGCCAGCAGCTTGGGCGGTAGCGGGAGTCCAGATACGCAGTATTTT
V: TRBV7-9; length: 16; size: .; D: TRBD2; J: TRBJ2-1; CDR3: CASSGTTSASYNEQFF; DNA: TGTGCCAGCAGCGGCACGACTAGCGCCTCCTACAATGAGCAGTTCTTC
V: TRBV29-1; length: 15; size: few; D: TRBD1; J: TRBJ2-7; CDR3: CSVSKLRDRVYEQYF; DNA: TGCAGCGTATCTAAGCTACGGGACAGGGTGTACGAGCAGTACTTC
V: TRBV2; length: 15; size: .; D: .; J: TRBJ2-3; CDR3: CASSELASGTDTQYF; DNA: TGTGCCAGCAGTGAATTGGCTAGCGGCACAGATACGCAGTATTTT
V: TRBV2; length: 15; size: few; D: TRBD2; J: TRBJ2-5; CDR3: CASSGTSGYQETQYF; DNA: TGTGCCAGCAGCGGGACTAGCGGGTACCAAGAGACCCAGTACTTC
V: TRBV19; length: 14; size: few; D: .; J: TRBJ2-2; CDR3: CASNRQANTGELFF; DNA: TGTGCCAGTAACCGACAGGCGAACACCGGGGAGCTGTTTTTT
V: TRBV7-2; length: 14; size: few; D: .; J: TRBJ1-1; CDR3: CASSFSRVNTEAFF; DNA: TGTGCCAGCAGCTTTAGCAGGGTAAACACTGAAGCTTTCTTT
V: TRBV6-4; length: 17; size: .; D: TRBD2; J: TRBJ2-5; CDR3: CASSDGASGREQETQYF; DNA: TGTGCCAGCAGTGATGGGGCTAGCGGGAGAGAGCAAGAGACCCAGTACTTC
V: TRBV7-2; length: 14; size: .; D: .; J: TRBJ2-7; CDR3: CASSLGRGSYEQYF; DNA: TGTGCCAGCAGCTTAGGGAGGGGTTCCTACGAGCAGTACTTC
V: TRBV7-2; length: 16; size: .; D: TRBD1; J: TRBJ2-7; CDR3: CASSFLGQGASLEQYF; DNA: TGTGCCAGCAGCTTTCTTGGGCAGGGGGCTTCACTCGAGCAGTACTTC
V: TRBV4-1; length: 14; size: once; D: TRBD1; J: TRBJ1-6; CDR3: CASKGTGLDLALHF; DNA: TGCGCCAGCAAGGGGACAGGCCTCGATCTGGCCCTCCACTTT
V: TRBV5-4; length: 16; size: .; D: .; J: TRBJ1-2; CDR3: CASSLGDTRVNYGYTF; DNA: TGTGCCAGCAGCCTTGGGGACACAAGGGTTAACTATGGCTACACCTTC
V: TRBV18; length: 15; size: .; D: .; J: TRBJ1-1; CDR3: CASSLNSWGNTEAFF; DNA: TGTGCCAGCTCACTAAACAGCTGGGGCAACACTGAAGCTTTCTTT
V: TRBV19; length: 16; size: few; D: TRBD1; J: TRBJ2-2; CDR3: CASKNNRGPNTGELFF; DNA: TGTGCCAGTAAGAACAACAGGGGCCCTAACACCGGGGAGCTGTTTTTT
V: TRBV7-9; length: 15; size: .; D: .; J: TRBJ2-7; CDR3: CASSPLQGSDYEQYF; DNA: TGTGCCAGCAGCCCCTTACAGGGTTCTGACTACGAGCAGTACTTC
V: TRBV2; length: 13; size: .; D: .; J: TRBJ1-1; CDR3: CASSEYGQGSAFF; DNA: TGTGCCAGCAGTGAATACGGCCAGGGCTCAGCTTTCTTT
V: TRBV19; length: 16; size: .; D: TRBD1; J: TRBJ1-4; CDR3: CASSADRGAPDEKLFF; DNA: TGTGCCAGTAGTGCCGACAGGGGCGCGCCCGATGAAAAACTGTTTTTT
V: TRBV9; length: 15; size: .; D: .; J: TRBJ2-3; CDR3: CASSVGLVVADTQYF; DNA: TGTGCCAGCAGCGTAGGACTAGTGGTGGCAGATACGCAGTATTTT
V: TRBV25-1; length: 14; size: .; D: .; J: TRBJ2-7; CDR3: CASSLGTHSYEQYF; DNA: TGTGCCAGCAGCCTCGGGACTCACTCCTACGAGCAGTACTTC
V: TRBV4-2; length: 11; size: .; D: .; J: TRBJ2-7; CDR3: CVGGFSYEQYF; DNA: TGTGTGGGGGGATTCTCCTACGAGCAGTACTTC
V: TRBV27; length: 14; size: .; D: TRBD1; J: TRBJ2-7; CDR3: CASSFRDRVYEQYF; DNA: TGTGCCAGCAGTTTCCGGGACAGGGTATACGAGCAGTACTTC
V: TRBV11-2; length: 17; size: .; D: TRBD2; J: TRBJ2-7; CDR3: CASSLKPEPSGSHEQYF; DNA: TGTGCCAGCAGCTTAAAGCCCGAACCTAGCGGGAGCCACGAGCAGTACTTC
V: TRBV21-1; length: 17; size: .; D: .; J: TRBJ2-4; CDR3: CASGFGQGTLAKNIQYF; DNA: .
V: TRBV6-5; length: 13; size: few; D: TRBD2; J: TRBJ2-7; CDR3: CASSPGLVYEQYF; DNA: TGTGCCAGCAGTCCGGGACTAGTCTACGAGCAGTACTTC
V: TRBV7-9; length: 14; size: .; D: TRBD2; J: TRBJ2-5; CDR3: CASSLAWREGTQYF; DNA: TGTGCCAGCAGCTTAGCGTGGCGGGAGGGGACCCAGTACTTC
V: TRBV13; length: 16; size: few; D: .; J: TRBJ1-3; CDR3: CASSLDRRSSGNTIYF; DNA: TGTGCCAGCAGCCTGGACAGACGGAGCTCTGGAAACACCATATATTTT
V: TRBV18; length: 15; size: .; D: TRBD1; J: TRBJ2-1; CDR3: CASSPPGQQNNEQFF; DNA: TGTGCCAGCTCACCACCGGGACAGCAAAACAATGAGCAGTTCTTC
V: TRBV28; length: 15; size: .; D: .; J: TRBJ1-5; CDR3: CASSSKTGSNQPQHF; DNA: TGTGCCAGCAGTTCAAAGACAGGTAGCAATCAGCCCCAGCATTTT
V: TRBV7-2; length: 13; size: .; D: .; J: TRBJ1-2; CDR3: CASSFLGGFGYTF; DNA: TGTGCCAGCAGCTTCTTAGGGGGATTTGGCTACACCTTC
V: TRBV27; length: 13; size: .; D: TRBD1; J: TRBJ2-7; CDR3: CASRQTGLYEQYF; DNA: TGTGCCAGCAGGCAGACAGGGCTCTACGAGCAGTACTTC
V: TRBV2; length: 14; size: .; D: TRBD1; J: TRBJ1-2; CDR3: CASSGTGIARGYTF; DNA: TGTGCCAGCAGTGGGACAGGGATAGCGCGCGGCTACACCTTC
V: TRBV7-2; length: 18; size: .; D: TRBD2; J: TRBJ2-3; CDR3: CASSGREGSGSRGDTQYF; DNA: TGTGCCAGCAGCGGGCGGGAGGGGAGCGGGAGTAGAGGAGATACGCAGTATTTT
V: TRBV28; length: 21; size: .; D: TRBD2; J: TRBJ2-3; CDR3: CASSLSISSWESGGDTDTQYF; DNA: TGTGCCAGCAGTTTATCCATTAGCTCATGGGAGAGCGGGGGGGACACAGATACGCAGTATTTT
V: TRBV10-3; length: 16; size: .; D: TRBD1; J: TRBJ2-1; CDR3: CAISERTGHSYNEQFF; DNA: TGTGCCATCAGTGAGAGGACAGGGCACTCCTACAATGAGCAGTTCTTC
V: TRBV5-1; length: 13; size: .; D: .; J: TRBJ1-1; CDR3: CASSLQGGTEAFF; DNA: TGCGCCAGCAGCTTACAGGGTGGCACTGAAGCTTTCTTT
V: TRBV7-8; length: 15; size: .; D: .; J: TRBJ2-1; CDR3: CASSPTGGRYNEQFF; DNA: TGTGCCAGCAGCCCGACGGGCGGGCGTTACAATGAGCAGTTCTTC
V: TRBV5-4; length: 16; size: .; D: .; J: TRBJ1-3; CDR3: CASSFGPLGIGNTIYF; DNA: TGTGCCAGCAGCTTTGGTCCCCTAGGTATCGGAAACACCATATATTTT
V: TRBV9; length: 14; size: .; D: TRBD1; J: TRBJ2-7; CDR3: CASSAGTGVFEQYF; DNA: TGTGCCAGCAGCGCCGGGACAGGGGTGTTCGAGCAGTACTTC
V: TRBV28; length: 16; size: .; D: TRBD1; J: TRBJ1-2; CDR3: CASSPHRGRPGYGYTF; DNA: TGTGCCAGCAGTCCCCACAGGGGGCGCCCTGGCTATGGCTACACCTTC
V: TRBV10-3; length: 16; size: .; D: TRBD1; J: TRBJ2-7; CDR3: CAISPPPGQGTYEQYF; DNA: TGTGCCATCAGCCCCCCCCCGGGACAGGGGACTTACGAGCAGTACTTC
V: TRBV28; length: 15; size: .; D: .; J: TRBJ1-5; CDR3: CASRKTGYSNQPQHF; DNA: TGTGCCAGCAGGAAGACAGGCTATAGCAATCAGCCCCAGCATTTT
V: TRBV2; length: 15; size: .; D: TRBD2; J: TRBJ2-5; CDR3: CASFGSRLAGETQYF; DNA: TGTGCCAGCTTCGGAAGCCGGCTAGCGGGAGAGACCCAGTACTTC
V: TRBV10-3; length: 13; size: .; D: .; J: TRBJ2-7; CDR3: CAIGGGQPYEQYF; DNA: TGTGCCATCGGTGGCGGACAGCCCTACGAGCAGTACTTC
V: TRBV6-4; length: 13; size: .; D: .; J: TRBJ2-3; CDR3: CASSVGLTDTQYF; DNA: TGTGCCAGCAGTGTCGGACTCACAGATACGCAGTATTTT
V: TRBV6-1; length: 15; size: once; D: TRBD1; J: TRBJ2-7; CDR3: CASSDVGTASYEQYF; DNA: TGTGCCAGCAGTGATGTCGGGACAGCTTCCTACGAGCAGTACTTC
V: TRBV19; length: 16; size: .; D: TRBD1; J: TRBJ2-1; CDR3: CASSDGQVWGYNEQFF; DNA: TGTGCCAGTAGCGACGGACAGGTTTGGGGGTACAATGAGCAGTTCTTC
V: TRBV18; length: 16; size: .; D: .; J: TRBJ2-1; CDR3: CASSPSGASSYNEQFF; DNA: TGTGCCAGCTCACCATCAGGGGCGAGCTCCTACAATGAGCAGTTCTTC
V: TRBV28; length: 15; size: .; D: TRBD2; J: TRBJ2-1; CDR3: CASSLYSGSYNEQFF; DNA: TGTGCCAGCAGTTTATACAGCGGGAGCTACAATGAGCAGTTCTTC
V: TRBV7-2; length: 15; size: .; D: .; J: TRBJ1-1; CDR3: CASSLVGSVNTEAFF; DNA: TGTGCCAGCAGCTTAGTGGGCAGTGTGAACACTGAAGCTTTCTTT
V: TRBV19; length: 15; size: .; D: TRBD2; J: TRBJ2-7; CDR3: CASSRTSSVPFEQYF; DNA: TGTGCCAGTAGCCGGACTAGTTCGGTCCCATTCGAGCAGTACTTC
V: TRBV4-1; length: 15; size: few; D: .; J: TRBJ1-2; CDR3: CASSPARGAGDGYTF; DNA: TGCGCCAGCAGCCCAGCACGGGGGGCAGGGGATGGCTACACCTTC
V: TRBV5-1; length: 15; size: .; D: .; J: TRBJ1-4; CDR3: CASSKGGLSNEKLFF; DNA: TGCGCCAGCAGCAAGGGGGGGCTCTCTAATGAAAAACTGTTTTTT
V: TRBV27; length: 15; size: .; D: TRBD1; J: TRBJ1-5; CDR3: CASRSGTGVNQPQHF; DNA: TGTGCCAGCAGGTCGGGGACAGGGGTGAATCAGCCCCAGCATTTT